The TCR beta chain described here comes from a study of spatial heterogeneity in lung cancer. Study-wide results and limits: Ubiquitous, expanded tumor-derived TCRs were more frequently observed in blood at resection than at follow-up.

Each TCR cDNA molecule carried a unique molecular identifier. Each CDR3 protein gets one entry after TCRdb re-called the 5' RACE reads with MiXCR. Of tens of thousands of distinct CDR3 sequences listed, 10% to 15% are singletons. The J segment lost 2 bases and the V segment lost 0 bases, leaving 13 bases of the junction unmatched. The CDR3 sequence is 18 residues long. Germline assignment: CDR1 LGHNA and CDR2 YSLEER. Regarding time point: sample taken at primary tumor resection. Frozen PBMC, nontumor lung or tumor provided whole RNA, which was sequenced unsorted. This clonotype turned up a few times. As yet, its antigen is unknown.

This specimen consisted of PBMCs, obtained at surgery. This receptor was taken from a male donor with early-stage non-small cell lung cancer. V gene TRBV4-3 combines with J gene TRBJ2-7, with TRBD2 identical over 7 bases. The CDR3 sequence: CASSQDQPAGPLPYEQYF. In DNA form, the CDR3 reads TGCGCCAGCAGCCAAGATCAACCAGCGGGACCCCTTCCCTACGAGCAGTACTTC.